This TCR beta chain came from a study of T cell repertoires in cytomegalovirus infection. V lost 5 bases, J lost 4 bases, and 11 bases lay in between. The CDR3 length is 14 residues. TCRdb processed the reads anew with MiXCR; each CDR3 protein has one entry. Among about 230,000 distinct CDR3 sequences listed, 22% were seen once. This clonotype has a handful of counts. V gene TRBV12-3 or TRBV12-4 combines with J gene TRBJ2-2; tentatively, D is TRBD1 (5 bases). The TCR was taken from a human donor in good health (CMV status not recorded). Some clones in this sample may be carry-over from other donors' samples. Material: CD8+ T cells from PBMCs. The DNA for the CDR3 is TGTGCCAGCAGTACTTACAGGATCACCGGGGAGCTGTTTTTT. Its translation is CASSTYRITGELFF.